This T cell receptor (beta chain) was captured in a study of PD-L1 blockade in urothelial cancer listed by TCRdb under 2017. Turning to the overall study: Therapy was started in about 2014 for all patients, and atezolizumab 1,200 mg was administered intravenously every 3 weeks. About 90% of the roughly 30 patients were males with bladder-origin urothelial cancer, and about 60% of the 29 reported a prior smoking history. Patients had an ECOG performance status of 0 or 1 and had received between 0 and 3 prior chemotherapy regimens. Blood samples were analyzed 3 weeks after the start of treatment (second dose) and 6 weeks after the start of treatment. Blood samples gave a median of about 130,000 T cells and 80,000 to 95,000 unique TCRs, with a median clonality of 0.080. Somatic, immune and clinical correlates of response to PD-L1 blockade with atezolizumab in urothelial cancer were the focus of an exploratory multi-omic analysis. Pretreatment tumor samples, along with matched peripheral blood collected serially before and after atezolizumab treatment, underwent TCR sequencing. Progression-free survival longer than 6 months counted as durable clinical benefit, and TCR features were additionally tested against both progression-free and overall survival. In the same patients, whole exome sequencing and RNA sequencing of pretreatment tumors were performed in addition to TCR sequencing. About 10 patients achieved durable clinical benefit and around 19 did not. Pretreatment blood TCR-seq was available for about 28 patients, at least one posttreatment blood collection was obtained for about 24 patients, and tumor TCR-seq was available for about 24 patients. Paper-wide results and their limitations: Improved progression-free and overall survival was associated with having pretreatment peripheral blood TCR clonality below the median. Greater expansion of tumor-associated TCR clones in peripheral blood 3 weeks after the start of treatment was observed in patients with durable benefit (n of about 21, p = 0.022). Because the sample size was small (n ≈ 27) and many of the analyses were exploratory, the results are meant to be hypothesis-generating.

The CDR3 has 14 amino acids, counting the end cysteine and phenylalanine. The read is trimmed to its CDR3 DNA, 42 bases read in frame from base 1. V and J are trimmed by 6 bases and 6 bases, and the gene matches miss 10 bases of the junction. The germline V gene (reference sequence) gives CDR1 as LNHDA and CDR2 as SQIVND. This specimen's time point label, per the study, means: peripheral blood 6 weeks after treatment start. The cohort included 29 patients with locally advanced or metastatic urothelial carcinoma who were treated at Memorial Sloan Kettering on a trial protocol. Peripheral blood mononuclear cells were collected pretreatment and during treatment, at between 1 and 8 total time points per patient. The Qiagen DNeasy Blood extraction kit was used to purify genomic DNA from total PBMCs and from tumor samples. PBMCs were collected pretreatment and during treatment and were isolated and stored as previously described.

Remarks on this clone: The antigen this receptor binds is unknown. The record has no base qualities; no much larger clone is one base away.

Each PCR received spiked-in synthetic TCR analog templates so that absolute template abundance could be estimated from read counts. Using the immunoSEQ assay, TCRbeta CDR3 regions were amplified from genomic DNA with bias-controlled V and J gene primers. Sequencing of rearranged TCRbeta segments was performed at approximately 20X coverage. In the paper's pipeline: Clustering was used to correct sequencing errors, and CDR3s were annotated against IMGT to assign V, D and J genes. Only productive TCRbeta rearrangements were used in downstream analyses, excluding out-of-frame or stop-codon sequences. To compute clonality, Shannon entropy was normalized by the log of the number of unique productive sequences and then subtracted from one. Clones differing between time points or between blood and tumor were identified using Fisher's exact test with Benjamini-Hochberg correction, with an adjusted p below 0.01 applied as the threshold. TCRdb mirrors the immuneACCESS table, restricted to in-frame sequences. Some clones are absent from its copies; in checked studies, under half trace to an unresolved V gene, and the reason for the others is unknown. The D gene and trimming were derived from the DNA, and the V and J assignments and clone size from that table. Counted in this sample were 25,000 to 35,000 clones; roughly three quarters of them appeared once. The ten largest account for around 3.3% of the sample.

The chain couples TRBV19 to TRBJ1-1; TRBD1 fits 7 bases in the junction. This receptor was taken from a man between 65 and 80 years old with urothelial cancer. Sequences were derived from PBMCs, sampled around atezolizumab (anti-PD-L1) treatment. The bases read TGTGCCAGTAGGGGGGACAGTGAGGTATCTGAAGCTTTCTTT. It translates as CASRGDSEVSEAFF. Here the CDR3 is joined to the reference TRBV19 and TRBJ1-1 genes, and the full variable domain is: DGGITQSPKYLFRKEGQNVTLSCEQNLNHDAMYWYRQDPGQGLRLIYYSQIVNDFQKGDIAEGYSVSREKKESFPLTVTSAQKNPTAFYLCASRGDSEVSEAFFGQGTRLTVV.